This entry is about one TCR beta chain. Its antigen is not known. J gave up 4 bases and V 1 base, and 3 bases lay outside the gene matches. The CDR3 totals 15 residues. CDR1 is SEHNR and CDR2 is FQNEAQ in the germline V gene (reference sequence). Clones were sequenced by immunoSEQ multiplex PCR, and TCRdb holds only the in-frame ones, with some missing. This table has tens of thousands of clones, over 65% appearing once. This specimen comes from a study of T cell responses to AZD1222 COVID-19 vaccine. The study, taken as a whole, reports: At study baseline, merely six AZD1222 recipients were seropositive.

The chain joins TRBV7-9 to TRBJ2-1; TRBD2 matches at 8 bases. The starting material was peripheral blood, obtained on day 0 of AZD1222 vaccination. The TCR sequence derives from an adult in good health. This chain's CDR3 is CASSLDGGAYNEQFF. In DNA, the CDR3 is TGTGCCAGCAGCTTAGACGGGGGGGCATACAATGAGCAGTTCTTC.